The 23 T cell receptor beta chains below all came from one sample that was sequenced in a study of blood T cells in healthy people across ages. Then a second PCR, running roughly 7 to 11 cycles, was carried out with a sample-barcoded 5' primer and a J-beta primer mix. TCRdb re-analysed the 5' RACE reads in MiXCR, keeping a single row per CDR3 protein. This repertoire shows 1.5 million or so distinct CDR3 sequences, approximately 38% found once; its top ten account for 7.9%. The material sequenced was blood. All receptors come from a woman aged 18-29 years in good health.

V usage is TRBV9 and J usage is TRBJ1-4, with D unclear. V lost 7 bases to trimming and J lost 6 bases, with 7 bases between them. Germline CDR1 and CDR2: SGDLS and YYNGEE. The CDR3 contains 11 residues. This CDR3 reads CASGDYEKLFF. CDR3 in DNA: TGTGCCAGCGGCGACTATGAAAAACTGTTTTTT.

The CDR3 DNA reads as TGTGCCAGCAGACCCGGGACTAGCGGGGCCGGGGAGCTGTTTTTT. Amino acids: CASRPGTSGAGELFF. The chain carries TRBV6-5 and TRBJ2-2; 13 positions match TRBD2. The germline CDR1 and CDR2 sequences are MNHEY and SVGAGI. Germline trimming cut 6 bases from V and 6 bases from J; bases unmatched to any gene: 4. CDR3 length: 15 amino acids.

This chain links TRBV4-2 with TRBJ1-1; D gene ambiguous. Per germline, CDR1 LGHNA and CDR2 YNFKEQ. Deletions cut 0 bases from V and 3 bases from J, with 2 bases between. This CDR3 has 12 residues. This CDR3 is CASSQEYTEAFF. DNA for the CDR3: TGTGCCAGCAGCCAAGAATACACTGAAGCTTTCTTT.

The chain joins TRBV3-1 to TRBJ1-1; 9 nucleotides align to TRBD1. The CDR3 covers 16 residues. With V trimmed by 4 bases and J by 1 base, 7 bases remained unmatched. Per the germline V gene, CDR1 is LGHDT and CDR2 is YNNKEL (reference sequence). CDR3 DNA sequence: TGTGCCAGCAGCCCCTCGGGACAGGGATGGAACACTGAAGCTTTCTTT. Translating gives CASSPSGQGWNTEAFF.

This clonotype was seen only a few times. The CDR3 here is CASSLTSGGGNSPLHF. The CDR3 DNA is TGCGCCAGCAGCTTGACCTCCGGGGGGGGTAATTCACCCCTCCACTTT. The V and J genes are TRBV5-1 and TRBJ1-6, with a tentative D call TRBD1 (5 bases). This CDR3 spans 16 amino acids. The germline V gene encodes CDR1 SGHRS and CDR2 YFSETQ. V was cut by 1 base and J by 6 bases, with 14 bases left in between. Full variable domain (remainder filled in from reference TRBV5-1 and TRBJ1-6): KAGVTQTPRYLIKTRGQQVTLSCSPISGHRSVSWYQQTPGQGLQFLFEYFSETQRNKGNFPGRFSGRQFSNSRSEMNVSTLELGDSALYLCASSLTSGGGNSPLHFGNGTRLTVT.

The V call is TRBV6-5, the J call TRBJ2-1; the D gene is possibly TRBD2 (6 bases). Germline V lookup: CDR1 MNHEY, CDR2 SVGAGI. The CDR3 loop spans 18 amino acids. The V gene lost 2 bases and the J gene lost 5 bases, with 22 bases spanning the gap. The CDR3 loop is CASSYPGTRRLSNNEQFF. The DNA of the CDR3 is TGTGCCAGCAGTTACCCTGGGACTCGACGACTTAGTAACAATGAGCAGTTCTTC.

The V and J genes are TRBV2 and TRBJ1-1, with D tentatively TRBD1 (5 bases). Germline CDR1 reads SNHLY; CDR2 reads FYNNEI. This CDR3 has 11 amino acids. Trimming shortened V by 4 bases and J by 8 bases, and 8 bases separated the two germline ends. This CDR3 is CASSGGLEAFF. DNA of the CDR3: TGTGCCAGCAGTGGGGGCCTCGAAGCTTTCTTT.

In this sample, this clonotype turned up a few times. The V gene is TRBV6-1, the J gene TRBJ2-1, with 8 nucleotides matching TRBD2. The J call is in doubt because the DNA end fits TRBJ2-7 better. This CDR3 has 15 residues. Germline V gene sequence: CDR1 MNHNS, CDR2 SASEGT. The CDR3 DNA is TGTGCCAGTCCCAGCGGGGGTTCCCCCTACAATGAGCAGTACTTC. Amino acid sequence: CASPSGGSPYNEQYF.

The chain carries TRBV12-3 or TRBV12-4 and TRBJ1-6, with 10 bases lining up with TRBD1. V lost 10 bases to trimming and J lost 2 bases; unmatched junction nucleotides: 5. There are 15 residues in the CDR3. The chain's CDR3 is CAIRDRGPYNSPLHF. DNA for the CDR3: TGTGCCATCCGGGACAGGGGACCCTATAATTCACCCCTCCACTTT.

The chain joins TRBV5-6 to TRBJ2-1, with 10 bases that match TRBD2. Germline CDR1 and CDR2: SGHDT and YYEEEE. CDR3 size: 14 residues. V trimming: 5 bases; J trimming: 8 bases; junction bases outside the gene matches: 7. DNA for the CDR3: TGTGCCAGCAGGAGATCCGGGACTAGCGATGAGCAGTTCTTC. This encodes CASRRSGTSDEQFF.

Concerning this clonotype: A single base separates this from a much larger clone, so it may be a read error. The rearrangement uses TRBV10-3 and TRBJ1-1; D unclear. CDR3 length equals 13 residues. Trimming took 2 bases from V and 1 from J, leaving 5 bases between them. The germline V gene has CDR1 ENHRY and CDR2 SYGVKD. The CDR3 DNA is TGTGCCATCAGTGAGGAGACGAACACTGAAGCTTTCTTT. Protein sequence: CAISEETNTEAFF.

This clonotype was seen more than once but under ten times. The genes are TRBV29-1 and TRBJ2-7; 8 nucleotides align to TRBD1. With 7 bases clipped from V and 1 base from J, the junction kept 3 bases outside the gene matches. The CDR3 contains 12 residues. Germline V gene data show CDR1 as SQVTM and CDR2 as ANQGSEA. The CDR3 here is CSGTGKSYEQYF. CDR3 bases: TGCAGCGGGACAGGGAAATCCTACGAGCAGTACTTC.

The chain has TRBV5-1 and TRBJ1-6; no clear D. Germline CDR1 SGHRS, CDR2 YFSETQ. This CDR3 contains 13 residues. The germline V and J ends were trimmed by 4 bases and 7 bases, with 9 bases remaining between them. CDR3 region: CASSGLMNSPLHF. CDR3 bases: TGCGCCAGCAGCGGTCTGATGAATTCACCCCTCCACTTT.

The V call is TRBV11-2, the J call TRBJ2-1, with D perhaps matching TRBD2 (6 bases). The CDR3 is made up of 14 amino acids. Per the germline V gene, CDR1 is SGHAT and CDR2 is FQNNGV. V shed 7 bases and J shed 0 bases, with 10 bases lying between them. CDR3: CASTRRASYNEQFF. The CDR3 nucleotides read TGTGCCAGCACCAGGAGGGCCTCCTACAATGAGCAGTTCTTC. The full variable domain, in which reference TRBV11-2 and TRBJ2-1 provide the parts outside the CDR3, is EAGVAQSPRYKIIEKRQSVAFWCNPISGHATLYWYQQILGQGPKLLIQFQNNGVVDDSQLPKDRFSAERLKGVDSTLKIQPAKLEDSAVYLCASTRRASYNEQFFGPGTRLTVL.

This chain links TRBV5-1 with TRBJ2-5, with 7 bases that match TRBD1. This CDR3 has 17 amino acids. Trimming at V came to 4 bases and at J to 0 bases, leaving 12 bases not matched to a gene. Germline assignment: CDR1 SGHRS and CDR2 YFSETQ. The CDR3 coding sequence is TGCGCCAGCAGCCCCAGGGGGAGCGGCTTCAACCAAGAGACCCAGTACTTC. Amino acid sequence: CASSPRGSGFNQETQYF.

This clonotype was counted between two and nine times. This chain joins TRBV6-5 and TRBJ2-7; D perhaps matches TRBD2 (5 bases). CDR3 size: 15 residues. The germline V and J ends were trimmed by 2 bases and 5 bases, with 16 bases remaining between them. The V gene's germline CDR1 is MNHEY and CDR2 SVGAGI. As DNA, the CDR3 is TGTGCCAGCAGTTACGGGGTCCGCGGGCTAGACGAGCAGTACTTC. Amino acids: CASSYGVRGLDEQYF.

This clonotype was seen more than once but under ten times. V is TRBV12-3 or TRBV12-4 and J is TRBJ1-4; D unresolved. V lost 3 bases to trimming and J lost 0 bases, with 8 bases between them. The CDR3 has 15 residues. The CDR3 loop is CASSFRETTNEKLFF. CDR3 in DNA: TGTGCCAGCAGTTTTCGCGAAACAACTAATGAAAAACTGTTTTTT.

This rearrangement joins TRBV19 to TRBJ2-3; D may correspond to TRBD1 or TRBD2 (7 bases each). Between the trimmed V and J ends, which lost 6 bases and 5 bases, there was a span of 21 bases. The CDR3 consists of 16 residues. Germline values: CDR1 LNHDA, CDR2 SQIVND (reference sequence). Here the CDR3 DNA reads TGTGCCAGTAGCAACCAGGGGGGGCCCCTGGGAGATACGCAGTATTTT. This codes for CASSNQGGPLGDTQYF.

V usage is TRBV7-9 and J usage is TRBJ2-4; 7 bases map to TRBD1. The J call may be in error: the DNA end matches TRBJ2-7 better. Germline assignment: CDR1 SEHNR and CDR2 FQNEAQ (reference sequence). The CDR3 totals 14 residues. The CDR3 region has the DNA TGTGCCAGCAGAGGGGGACAGAGGCCCTACGAGCAGTACTTC. This translates into CASRGGQRPYEQYF.

V gene TRBV14 combines with J gene TRBJ2-3, with 10 bases lining up with TRBD2. Losses at the gene ends were 1 base for V and 5 bases for J; bases not matched to a gene: 3. This CDR3 region has 15 residues. Germline-derived CDR1 and CDR2 are SGHDN and FVKESK. CDR3 bases: TGTGCCAGCAGCCAAGTAGCGGGGGGTAGAGATACGCAGTATTTT. Translated: CASSQVAGGRDTQYF.

The rearrangement links TRBV12-3 or TRBV12-4 to TRBJ1-6; D gene uncertain. The CDR3 runs to 14 residues. V lost 5 bases and J 8 bases, leaving 13 bases between the germline ends. This CDR3 is CASSPSRFDSPLHF. In nucleotides, the CDR3 is TGTGCCAGCAGTCCAAGTCGGTTTGATTCACCCCTCCACTTT.

This clonotype was picked up a small number of times. This sequence joins TRBV29-1 and TRBJ2-1; the D gene is possibly TRBD2 (6 bases). The J call may not be correct, given that the DNA end is closer to TRBJ2-7. Germline-derived CDR1 and CDR2 are SQVTM and ANQGSEA. The CDR3 extends over 13 amino acids. The CDR3 loop is CSAGLGGYNEQYF. CDR3 DNA: TGCAGCGCCGGGCTGGGGGGATACAATGAGCAGTACTTC.

Concerning this clonotype: One base away lies a much larger clone, so this may be a sequencing read error. The chain has TRBV20-1 and TRBJ2-1; 7 bases align to TRBD2. V was clipped by 6 bases and J by 10 bases; unmatched bases: 12. Per germline, CDR1 DFQATT and CDR2 SNEGSKA (reference sequence). The CDR3 sequence is 13 residues long. CDR3 loop: CSAPERGTYEQFF. The DNA for the CDR3 is TGCAGTGCCCCCGAGCGGGGAACCTACGAGCAGTTCTTC.